Listed below are T cell receptor beta chains from one sample, sequenced in a study of shared clonotypes between healthy human individuals. Sequenced by immunoSEQ multiplex PCR; TCRdb stores in-frame clones only, minus some. The repertoire holds some 2.1 million clones, with roughly 94% as singletons. What was sequenced was naive CD4+ T cells sorted from blood. These receptors originate from a man between 18 and 35 years old in good health. Each CDR3 is given without its conserved first and last residue. The D gene is left open where the match is weak. Where a row states a size, it is once, few, many or the class of an expanded clone; other rows omit it.

TRBJ2-7 | TRBV5-4 | . | . | ASSRLGNEQY
TRBJ2-1 | TRBV27 | . | TRBD1 | ASSPQGVSSYNEQF
TRBJ2-4 | TRBV6-1 | once | . | ASRTASQNIQY
TRBJ1-5 | TRBV19 | . | TRBD1 | ASSTTGQPDQPQH
TRBJ2-1 | TRBV6-5 | . | . | ASSAPAAPNEQF
TRBJ1-1 | TRBV19 | . | . | ASSIDPVFTEAF
TRBJ1-5 | TRBV5-8 | . | TRBD1 | ASSKQGAGDNQPQH
TRBJ2-3 | TRBV4-1 | . | . | ASSQGGGSFSTDTQY
TRBJ1-1 | TRBV15 | . | . | ATSRGRGATMNTEAF
TRBJ1-2 | TRBV7-9 | . | . | ASSPSGPSGYT
TRBJ1-3 | TRBV2 | . | . | ASSEEGVGNTIY
TRBJ1-2 | TRBV5-1 | . | . | ASSLVTGPTDGYT
TRBJ1-6 | TRBV27 | . | . | ASSLYMGLGSSYNSPLH
TRBJ1-2 | TRBV2 | . | TRBD1 | ASSPTGLNYGYT
TRBJ2-5 | TRBV7-2 | . | . | ASSQRGSPETQY
TRBJ1-1 | TRBV18 | . | . | ASSPLGQGTEAF
TRBJ2-2 | TRBV2 | . | . | ASSRDSNTGELF